This T cell receptor beta chain was sequenced during a study of blood T cell repertoires in COVID-19. Across the study: PBMCs, B-cell-depleted T cells, or T cells were the source of the cDNA or gDNA that made up the material.

Repertoires were generated with immunoSEQ multiplex PCR, while TCRdb's copy carries only in-frame clones and drops some. This table has more than 100,000 clones, over 70% appearing once. The CDR3 loop spans 16 amino acids. CDR1 and CDR2 from the germline V gene are SGHAT and FQNNGV. The V end lost 5 bases, the J end lost 5 bases, and 19 bases lay between the germline ends. The source of this sequence is a human donor in a cohort sampled during active or convalescent COVID-19. Sequencing was performed on peripheral blood. V is TRBV11-2 and J is TRBJ2-1; D is possibly TRBD1 (6 bases). CDR3 region: CASSPGYLRGNNEQFF. CDR3 nucleotide sequence: TGTGCCAGCAGCCCAGGATATTTAAGGGGGAACAATGAGCAGTTCTTC.